The clone carrying this TCR beta chain was observed a few times. Its antigen remains unidentified. The CDR3 contains 15 residues. The V segment lost 3 bases and the J segment 6 bases; nucleotides outside the gene matches: 8. Germline V gene lookup returns CDR1 DFQATT and CDR2 SNEGSKA (reference sequence). The TCR alpha and TCR beta cDNA libraries, bearing sample barcodes and UMIs, were generated by 5'RACE using constant-segment primers. Using its own MiXCR run on the 5' RACE reads, TCRdb lists one record per CDR3 protein. In the table there are approximately 290,000 distinct CDR3 sequences, more than 15% of which are singletons. These data belong to a study of T-cell memory formation after mild COVID-19. As for the study in general: Clusters of TCRs were largely donor specific. The study, taken as a whole, reports: Specificity for SARS-CoV-2 was not confirmed among the second-wave clones peaking on day 37.

The genes are TRBV20-1 and TRBJ2-1, with 10 bases fitting TRBD1. Sequenced: PBMCs or a T cell subset sorted from them (not recorded which). This receptor was identified in a man aged 18 to 30 who had mild COVID-19 (a few samples of this study predate the infection). Cell type and time point are not known. As DNA, the CDR3 is TGCAGTGCTAGCTCTGAAGACAGGGGGCCCAATGAGCAGTTCTTC. It codes for CSASSEDRGPNEQFF.